This note documents a single TCR beta chain sequence. Every donor was a healthy person donating bone marrow. The data were obtained in a study of cytomegalovirus exposure and HLA in healthy donors. It was with 60 Vbeta and 13 Jbeta primers that the PCR ran. The data were produced by immunoSEQ multiplex PCR, yet TCRdb's version contains in-frame clones alone and is incomplete. Counted here are around 150,000 clones, around four fifths occurring once; the ten biggest clones make up about 1.5%. The CDR3 spans 15 residues. From germline, CDR1 is SQVTM and CDR2 ANQGSEA. V was clipped by 4 bases and J by 0 bases; unmatched bases: 7.

Material for sequencing was PBMCs. This sequence was found in a man in his forties in good health and CMV-seronegative. The J gene is TRBJ2-7, the V gene TRBV29-1, with 9 bases matching TRBD1. In DNA, the CDR3 is TGCAGCGTTGGTAGGGCGACAGGGGGCTCCTACGAGCAGTACTTC. Its protein is CSVGRATGGSYEQYF.